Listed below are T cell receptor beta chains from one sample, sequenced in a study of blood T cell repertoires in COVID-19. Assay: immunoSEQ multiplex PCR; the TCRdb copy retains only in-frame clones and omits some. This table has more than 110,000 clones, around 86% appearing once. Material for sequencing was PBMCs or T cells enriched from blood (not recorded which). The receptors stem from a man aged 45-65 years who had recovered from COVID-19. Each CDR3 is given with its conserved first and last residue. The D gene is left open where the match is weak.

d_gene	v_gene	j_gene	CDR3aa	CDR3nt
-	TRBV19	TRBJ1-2	CASSRYGYTF	TGTGCCAGTAGTCGTTATGGCTACACCTTC
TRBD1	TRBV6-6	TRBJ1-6	CASSHGTGTILSSYNSPLHF	TGTGCCAGCAGTCATGGGACAGGGACAATCCTAAGCTCCTATAATTCACCCCTCCACTTT
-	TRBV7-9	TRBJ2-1	CASSLGHSGSSYNEQFF	TGTGCCAGCAGCTTGGGCCATTCAGGAAGCTCCTACAATGAGCAGTTCTTC
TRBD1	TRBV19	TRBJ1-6	CASDGQGESPLHF	TGTGCCAGTGATGGACAGGGCGAATCACCCCTCCACTTT
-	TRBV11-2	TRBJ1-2	CASSSGTAYGYTF	TGTGCCAGCAGCTCCGGGACTGCCTATGGCTACACCTTC
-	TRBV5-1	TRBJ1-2	CASSSGQQPNYGYTF	TGCGCCAGCAGCTCGGGACAACAACCAAACTATGGCTACACCTTC
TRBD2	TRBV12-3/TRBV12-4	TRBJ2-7	CASSLLADYEQYF	TGTGCCAGCAGTTTACTAGCGGACTACGAGCAGTACTTC
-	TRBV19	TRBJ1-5	CASTLRPRGNQPQHF	TGTGCCAGTACGTTGCGACCCCGGGGCAATCAGCCCCAGCATTTT
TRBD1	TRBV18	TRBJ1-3	CASSLAGQGRNTIYF	TGTGCCAGCTCACTAGCTGGACAGGGCAGAAACACCATATATTTT
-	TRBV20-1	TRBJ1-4	CSASMGGLAKLFF	TGCAGTGCTAGTATGGGAGGTCTAGCAAAACTGTTTTTT
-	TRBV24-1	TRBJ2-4	CATSPTPLILQYF	TGTGCCACCAGTCCGACACCGCTAATACTTCAGTACTTC
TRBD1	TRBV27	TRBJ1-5	CASRRDRSGNQPQHF	TGTGCCAGCAGGAGGGACAGATCCGGCAATCAGCCCCAGCATTTT
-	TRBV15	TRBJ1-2	CATSSALAGNGYTF	TGTGCCACCAGCAGCGCCTTGGCAGGGAATGGCTACACCTTC
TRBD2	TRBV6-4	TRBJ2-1	CASSSGTSGRGNEQFF	TGTGCCAGCAGCTCCGGGACTAGCGGGAGGGGCAATGAGCAGTTCTTC
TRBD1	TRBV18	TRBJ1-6	CASSPTGERSPLHF	TGTGCCAGCTCACCCACAGGGGAACGATCACCCCTCCACTTT
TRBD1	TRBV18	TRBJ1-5	CASSSTGNNQPQHF	TGTGCCAGCTCATCGACAGGGAACAATCAGCCCCAGCATTTT
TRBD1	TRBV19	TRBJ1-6	CASTDFGQGHSPLHF	TGTGCCAGTACCGATTTCGGACAGGGGCATTCACCCCTCCACTTT
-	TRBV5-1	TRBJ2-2	CASSFDTEPTGELFF	TGCGCCAGCAGCTTTGATACAGAACCAACCGGGGAGCTGTTTTTT